The rows below give T cell receptor beta chains drawn from one sample of a study of PD-1 blockade in mismatch repair-deficient tumors. Sequenced by immunoSEQ multiplex PCR; TCRdb stores in-frame clones only, minus some. The data contain 14,000 or so clones, 65% to 90% of them singletons. Sequences were derived from PBMCs, sampled less than 15 weeks after starting pembrolizumab. The receptors were sampled from an adult with mismatch repair-deficient cancer. Each CDR3 is given with its conserved first and last residue. The D gene is left open where the match is weak. Clone sizes are given selectively: once, few, many, or a class where the clone is expanded.

V: TRBV11-3
size: -
J: TRBJ1-1
D: TRBD1
DNA: TGTGCCAGCAGCTTGACAGGGATCACTGAAGCTTTCTTT
CDR3: CASSLTGITEAFF

V: TRBV7-9
size: -
J: TRBJ2-3
D: -
DNA: TGTGCCAGCAGCTTACGTCCCTATACAGATACGCAGTATTTT
CDR3: CASSLRPYTDTQYF

V: TRBV9
size: -
J: TRBJ1-4
D: TRBD1
DNA: TGTGCCAGCAGCGAGGGTGGGACAGCCTATGAAAAACTGTTTTTT
CDR3: CASSEGGTAYEKLFF

V: TRBV7-2
size: -
J: TRBJ2-3
D: TRBD2
DNA: TGTGCCAGCAGCCTGACTAGCGGAAGCACAGATACGCAGTATTTT
CDR3: CASSLTSGSTDTQYF

V: TRBV6-1
size: -
J: TRBJ2-5
D: -
DNA: TGTGCCTACAGAGCCGGTGGACAAGAGACCCAGTACTTC
CDR3: CAYRAGGQETQYF

V: TRBV20-1
size: few
J: TRBJ2-7
D: -
DNA: TGCAGTGCTACCCTCGGCTACGAGCAGTACTTC
CDR3: CSATLGYEQYF

V: TRBV4-2
size: large
J: TRBJ2-2
D: TRBD2
DNA: TGTGCCATCAAACTAGCGGGAGGGCCGTCCACCGGGGAGCTGTTTTTT
CDR3: CAIKLAGGPSTGELFF

V: TRBV29-1
size: -
J: TRBJ2-1
D: TRBD1
DNA: TGCAGCGCCAACAGGGGGCCCATGAGCTCCTACAATGAGCAGTTCTTC
CDR3: CSANRGPMSSYNEQFF

V: TRBV2
size: -
J: TRBJ1-5
D: -
DNA: TGTGCCAGCAGCGCGCGGACAGGCAATCAGCCCCAGCATTTT
CDR3: CASSARTGNQPQHF

V: TRBV19
size: -
J: TRBJ1-4
D: -
DNA: TGTGCCAGTAGTATAATATCAGCAGCGGAAAAACTGTTTTTT
CDR3: CASSIISAAEKLFF

V: TRBV13
size: -
J: TRBJ2-1
D: TRBD2
DNA: TGTGCCAGCAGCGCGAGACTAGCGGAGGCTTACAATGAGCAGTTCTTC
CDR3: CASSARLAEAYNEQFF

V: TRBV14
size: -
J: TRBJ1-1
D: -
DNA: TGTGCCAGCAGCCTCTCAGGGATGAACACTGAAGCTTTCTTT
CDR3: CASSLSGMNTEAFF

V: TRBV28
size: -
J: TRBJ2-7
D: -
DNA: TGTGCCAGCATTCCCCGCGGCATATACGAGCAGTACTTC
CDR3: CASIPRGIYEQYF

V: TRBV28
size: -
J: TRBJ1-4
D: -
DNA: TGTGCCAGCAGAGAACAGGAAAAACTGTTTTTT
CDR3: CASREQEKLFF

V: TRBV7-3
size: -
J: TRBJ2-1
D: -
DNA: TGTGCCAGCAGCCCACTCGGCTCCTACAATGAGCAGTTCTTC
CDR3: CASSPLGSYNEQFF

V: TRBV11-3
size: -
J: TRBJ1-1
D: TRBD1
DNA: TGTGCCAGCAGCATGGGACAGGGGCGACCTGAAGCTTTCTTT
CDR3: CASSMGQGRPEAFF

V: TRBV28
size: -
J: TRBJ1-5
D: -
DNA: TGTGCCAGCAGTTTAAGTACTCCTAGCAATCAGCCCCAGCATTTT
CDR3: CASSLSTPSNQPQHF

V: TRBV7-9
size: -
J: TRBJ2-2
D: TRBD1
DNA: TGTGCCAGCAGCCCCCGGGACAGACTCACCGGGGAGCTGTTTTTT
CDR3: CASSPRDRLTGELFF

V: TRBV6-5
size: once
J: TRBJ2-2
D: TRBD1
DNA: TGTGCCAGCAGTGCTAGCCAGGGGGCCGGGGAGCTGTTTTTT
CDR3: CASSASQGAGELFF

V: TRBV9
size: once
J: TRBJ2-3
D: TRBD2
DNA: TGTGCCAGCAGCGTAGGTATTAGCGGGCGGAGCACAGATACGCAGTATTTT
CDR3: CASSVGISGRSTDTQYF

V: TRBV5-4
size: -
J: TRBJ2-3
D: TRBD2
DNA: TGTGCCAGCAGCTTGATCTTAGCGGGAGGCACAGATACGCAGTATTTT
CDR3: CASSLILAGGTDTQYF

V: TRBV2
size: -
J: TRBJ2-3
D: -
DNA: TGTGCCAGCGGGAGAACGGAGATATCCACAGATACGCAGTATTTT
CDR3: CASGRTEISTDTQYF

V: TRBV9
size: -
J: TRBJ2-3
D: -
DNA: TGTGCCAGCAGCGTAGTAGGTAGCGCCAACACAGATACGCAGTATTTT
CDR3: CASSVVGSANTDTQYF